These 25 T cell receptor beta chains were all obtained from the same sample, sequenced in a study of blood T cell repertoires in COVID-19. Assay: immunoSEQ multiplex PCR; the TCRdb copy retains only in-frame clones and omits some. The sample lists 200,000 to 300,000 clones; under 85% were seen once. Source material: peripheral blood. The receptors derive from a human donor in a cohort sampled during active COVID-19.

This chain connects TRBV13 to TRBJ2-2; a possible D gene is TRBD1 (6 bases). The CDR3 runs 16 residues. Deletions cut 5 bases from V and 4 bases from J, with 17 bases between. From germline, CDR1 is PRHDT and CDR2 FYEKMQ (reference sequence). CDR3 DNA sequence: TGTGCCAGCAGCCAACCACTGGGGGCGATCACCGGGGAGCTGTTTTTT. This codes for CASSQPLGAITGELFF.

This sequence joins TRBV5-6 and TRBJ2-5; 7 bases fit TRBD1. Germline lookup yields CDR1 SGHDT and CDR2 YYEEEE. Trimming took 0 bases from V and 6 from J; bases not matched to a gene: 2. The CDR3 has 13 amino acids. The CDR3 spells CASSLGQGKTQYF. CDR3 nucleotide sequence: TGTGCCAGCAGCTTGGGACAGGGAAAGACCCAGTACTTC.

The genes are TRBV7-9 and TRBJ2-1; D unresolved. The V and J ends lost 1 base and 4 bases respectively, with 5 bases between them. The CDR3 sequence is 13 residues long. The V gene's germline CDR1 is SEHNR and CDR2 FQNEAQ (reference sequence). The chain's CDR3 is CASSLVEYNEQFF. CDR3 in DNA: TGTGCCAGCAGCTTAGTGGAGTACAATGAGCAGTTCTTC.

This clone has more than one count but fewer than ten. This chain joins TRBV20-1 and TRBJ1-2; TRBD1 is a possible D gene (6 bases). From germline, CDR1 is DFQATT and CDR2 SNEGSKA (reference sequence). V lost 3 bases and J lost 6, with 20 bases in between. The CDR3 has 15 amino acids. Here the CDR3 reads CSASRTDRSGDGYTF. The CDR3 coding sequence is TGCAGTGCTAGTAGGACCGACAGGTCTGGGGATGGCTACACCTTC.

J is TRBJ2-3 and V is TRBV5-5, with D perhaps matching TRBD2 (5 bases). There are 13 residues in the CDR3. V was clipped by 0 bases and J by 3 bases, with 5 bases between them. In germline, CDR1 is SGHKS, CDR2 YYEKEE (reference sequence). In nucleotides, the CDR3 is TGTGCCAGCAGCTTGGCGGGGACAGATACGCAGTATTTT. The encoded protein is CASSLAGTDTQYF. Complete variable domain (other parts from reference TRBV5-5 and TRBJ2-3): DAGVTQSPTHLIKTRGQQVTLRCSPISGHKSVSWYQQVLGQGPQFIFQYYEKEERGRGNFPDRFSARQFPNYSSELNVNALLLGDSALYLCASSLAGTDTQYFGPGTRLTVL.

The chain has TRBV3-1 (or the pseudogene TRBV3-2) and TRBJ1-6; D remains unclear. The CDR3 is made up of 14 amino acids. Per the germline V gene, CDR1 is LGHDT and CDR2 is YNNKEL (reference sequence). Trimming removed 0 bases from V and 10 bases from J, with 10 bases in between. The CDR3 bases are TGTGCCAGCAGCCAAGATTCGGGTCGCTCACCCCTCCACTTT. Translated: CASSQDSGRSPLHF.

V gene TRBV12-5 combines with J gene TRBJ1-5; D gene uncertain. The CDR3 has 18 residues. Per the germline V gene, CDR1 is LGHNT and CDR2 is FRNRAP. The V and J ends lost 2 bases and 5 bases respectively, with 22 bases between them. The CDR3 protein is CASGLTTGGLMFYQPQHF. Written as DNA, the CDR3 is TGTGCTAGTGGTTTGACCACCGGTGGTCTAATGTTTTATCAGCCCCAGCATTTT.

CDR3 in DNA: TGTGCCACCAGCCAAACAGGGACAGGGGGCCGAGAGCAGTACTTC. It specifies CATSQTGTGGREQYF. The V and J genes are TRBV24-1 and TRBJ2-7; 12 bases line up with TRBD1. Germline CDR1 and CDR2: KGHDR and SFDVKD. The CDR3 consists of 15 residues. The junction had 10 bases not matched to a gene; V was cut back by 7 bases and J by 7 bases.

The chain uses TRBV18 and TRBJ1-3; D gene ambiguous. The germline V gene encodes CDR1 KGHSH and CDR2 LQKENI. CDR3 length equals 19 residues. Trimming took 0 bases from V and 0 from J, leaving 18 bases between them. As DNA, the CDR3 is TGTGCCAGCTCACCACCGCAGCTATCCCGACTACCCTCTGGAAACACCATATATTTT. Translation gives CASSPPQLSRLPSGNTIYF. The full variable domain, completed using reference TRBV18 and TRBJ1-3, is NAGVMQNPRHLVRRRGQEARLRCSPMKGHSHVYWYRQLPEEGLKFMVYLQKENIIDESGMPKERFSAEFPKEGPSILRIQQVVRGDSAAYFCASSPPQLSRLPSGNTIYFGEGSWLTVV.

This chain connects TRBV5-4 to TRBJ1-6, with D possibly matching TRBD1 (6 bases). CDR3 size: 14 residues. The germline V and J ends were trimmed by 5 bases and 7 bases, with 13 bases remaining between them. The V gene's germline CDR1 is SGHNT and CDR2 YYREEE (reference sequence). CDR3 bases: TGTGCCAGCAGGAAGGACAGAGAAAATTCACCCCTCCACTTT. Protein product: CASRKDRENSPLHF.

This chain connects TRBV5-6 to TRBJ2-1, with 11 bases that match TRBD1. The CDR3 runs 16 residues. Trimming took 3 bases from V and 4 from J; bases not matched to a gene: 6. Germline CDR1 SGHDT, CDR2 YYEEEE. The CDR3 sequence is CASSSGTGGVYNEQFF. The CDR3 region has the DNA TGTGCCAGCAGCTCTGGGACAGGGGGAGTTTACAATGAGCAGTTCTTC.

The V gene is TRBV7-2, the J gene TRBJ1-1; D gene uncertain. V was shortened by 3 bases and J by 6 bases, with 11 bases between the two germline ends. CDR3 length: 13 amino acids. Germline CDR1 is SGHTA and CDR2 is FQGNSA. DNA for the CDR3: TGTGCCAGCAGCTTGAGCCCAGAGGCTGAAGCTTTCTTT. Protein: CASSLSPEAEAFF.

This chain links TRBV5-1 with TRBJ1-1; 9 bases align to TRBD1. J gave up 4 bases and V 3 bases, and 10 bases lay outside the gene matches. The CDR3 is 16 amino acids. CDR1 SGHRS and CDR2 YFSETQ come from the germline V gene. The CDR3 DNA reads as TGCGCCAGCAGCTCTTCCAGCGGACAGGGGAGCACTGAAGCTTTCTTT. Translated, it gives CASSSSSGQGSTEAFF.

The chain is built from TRBV13 and TRBJ2-7; TRBD2 aligns across 7 bases. The CDR3 is 13 residues long. Germline trimming cut 6 bases from V and 0 bases from J; bases unmatched to any gene: 2. In germline, CDR1 is PRHDT, CDR2 FYEKMQ (reference sequence). The DNA of the CDR3 is TGTGCCAGCAGTTCGGGAGGCTCCTACGAGCAGTACTTC. Translating gives CASSSGGSYEQYF.

This chain connects TRBV6-5 to TRBJ2-2, with 11 bases lining up with TRBD2. Trimming took 2 bases from V and 8 from J; bases not matched to a gene: 7. Per the germline V gene, CDR1 is MNHEY and CDR2 is SVGAGI. This CDR3 contains 16 residues. The CDR3 sequence: CASSYLGIAGGGELFF. CDR3 DNA: TGTGCCAGCAGTTACCTCGGGATAGCGGGAGGGGGGGAGCTGTTTTTT.

The chain recombines TRBV2 with TRBJ2-2; D possibly corresponds to TRBD2 (5 bases). Germline V gene lookup returns CDR1 SNHLY and CDR2 FYNNEI. Trimming removed 2 bases from V and 1 base from J, with 11 bases in between. The CDR3 contains 16 residues. The CDR3 DNA reads TGTGCCAGCAGTGAATGGGAGCCCCGGAACACCGGGGAGCTGTTTTTT. It specifies CASSEWEPRNTGELFF.

The V gene is TRBV3-1 (or the pseudogene TRBV3-2), the J gene TRBJ1-2; 10 bases match TRBD1. The V gene end was trimmed by 1 base and the J gene end by 7 bases; junction bases not matched to a gene: 3. Germline CDR1 reads LGHDT; CDR2 reads YNNKEL (reference sequence). The CDR3 is 14 amino acids. The CDR3 region has the DNA TGTGCCAGCAGCCAAGGACAGGGGGCAAGTGGCTACACCTTC. This translates into CASSQGQGASGYTF.

The rearrangement uses TRBV15 and TRBJ2-7, with D possibly matching TRBD1 (5 bases). Germline assignment: CDR1 LNHNV and CDR2 YYDKDF (reference sequence). This CDR3 has 13 amino acids. The V end was cut by 3 bases, the J end by 6 bases, with 12 bases between. In DNA form, the CDR3 reads TGTGCCACCAGCAGTCAACAGGAGACCGAGCAGTACTTC. Translated, it gives CATSSQQETEQYF.

This sequence joins TRBV18 and TRBJ2-7; 7 bases are a match to TRBD2. Per the germline V gene, CDR1 is KGHSH and CDR2 is LQKENI. J lost 6 bases, V lost 5 bases, and 10 bases had no gene match. The CDR3 length is 14 residues. CDR3 sequence reads: CASSTVRGEVEQYF. CDR3 bases: TGTGCCAGCTCAACCGTTCGGGGGGAGGTCGAGCAGTACTTC.

The V gene is TRBV11-2, the J gene TRBJ2-5; 7 bases map to TRBD2. With 4 bases clipped from V and 5 bases from J, the junction kept 10 bases outside the gene matches. This CDR3 contains 15 residues. Germline V gene data show CDR1 as SGHAT and CDR2 as FQNNGV. The CDR3 reads CASSSRRGGEETQYF. The DNA of the CDR3 is TGTGCCAGCAGCTCCAGGAGGGGAGGGGAGGAGACCCAGTACTTC.

The V gene is TRBV7-3, the J gene TRBJ2-1, with D maybe TRBD2 (6 bases). The CDR3 runs to 15 residues. Trimming stripped 2 bases from V and 7 bases from J, with 15 bases between. CDR1 is SGHTA and CDR2 is FQGTGA in the germline V gene. CDR3 loop: CASSLRRARGNEQFF. The CDR3 DNA reads as TGTGCCAGCAGCTTACGGCGGGCTCGGGGGAATGAGCAGTTCTTC.

CDR3 residues: CASSSLYQETQYF. CDR3 nucleotides: TGTGCCAGTAGTAGTCTGTACCAAGAGACCCAGTACTTC. V usage is TRBV19 and J usage is TRBJ2-5; D remains unclear. The CDR3 covers 13 residues. CDR1 is LNHDA, CDR2 SQIVND, per germline (reference sequence). V was trimmed by 4 bases and J by 0 bases, leaving 6 bases between them.

In this sample, this clone turned up once. The CDR3 is CASRGANEAFF. In DNA form, the CDR3 reads TGTGCCAGCAGAGGGGCTAATGAAGCTTTCTTT. The chain couples TRBV21-1 to TRBJ1-1; TRBD1 is taken as the D call from the table, unchecked against the DNA. TRBV21-1 corresponds to a pseudogene. The CDR3 covers 11 residues.

The chain combines TRBV30 with TRBJ1-4; no clear D. Trimming pared 3 bases from V and 6 bases from J, leaving 8 bases between. Germline CDR1 and CDR2: GTSNPN and SVGIG (reference sequence). The CDR3 contains 12 residues. In DNA, the CDR3 is TGTGCCTGGAGCGGTTTCGATGAAAAACTGTTTTTT. Translation gives CAWSGFDEKLFF.

The CDR3 DNA is TGTGCCACCAGTGACGGCTCCAGGGTAGAGACCCAGTACTTC. Its protein product is CATSDGSRVETQYF. This rearrangement joins TRBV24-1 to TRBJ2-5; perhaps TRBD1 as D (5 bases). The V and J ends lost 4 bases and 4 bases respectively, with 12 bases between them. This CDR3 region has 14 residues. The V gene's germline CDR1 is KGHDR and CDR2 SFDVKD.